The sequence of this TCR beta chain was determined in a study of T cells after yellow fever vaccination. A single record per CDR3 protein comes from TCRdb applying MiXCR to the 5' RACE reads. This sample yields 310,000 or so distinct CDR3 sequences, of which about 3.5% are seen a single time; about 25% belongs to the top ten. Overall study results and limits: Contaminants from the bulk population, in the form of abundant clonotypes, could be found in FACS-sorted repertoires.

This clonotype was seen more than once but under ten times. Its antigen is not identified. This TCR derives from a man between 18 and 29 years old who received the YFV17D yellow fever vaccine. This specimen consisted of PBMCs, obtained on the day of the yellow fever booster vaccination.

This chain's CDR3 is CASSLTVGSAYEQYV. The CDR3 DNA is TGTGCCAGCAGCTTAACGGTTGGCAGCGCCTACGAGCAGTACGTC. This rearrangement joins TRBV7-8 to TRBJ2-7; no reliable D call. The length of the CDR3 is 15 residues. Trimming removed 2 bases at V and 2 bases at J, with 13 bases between. The germline V gene has CDR1 SGHVS and CDR2 FQNEAQ.